The present T cell receptor beta chain was sequenced within a study of long-term antiretroviral therapy in people with HIV. Overall study context: Specimens dating back about a decade before the 2015 immediate-ART recommendation are the oldest included.

Overall study findings and caveats: Repertoire composition at all time points was dominated by clones that had expanded before ART. Researchers lacked any data on ART adherence, viral resistance or therapy changes. Patients on ART gained diversity, which nonetheless stayed below transplant donor controls.

The CDR3 has 20 amino acids. Germline CDR1 SGHNT, CDR2 YYREEE (reference sequence). V shed 2 bases, J shed 10 bases, and the junction held 19 bases outside the gene matches. Concerning this clone: Antigen: not known.

An immunoSEQ assay, version v3.0, was performed at survey level. The assay was immunoSEQ multiplex PCR, and TCRdb's table has in-frame clones only and misses some. The sample holds 20,000 to 25,000 clones; more than 80% are singletons and the top ten take less than 9.5%. Sequenced material: unsorted PBMCs, taken 7.6 years after starting antiretroviral therapy. The origin of this receptor is a woman in her forties with HIV. The V call is TRBV5-4, the J call TRBJ2-1, with 15 bases that match TRBD2. The DNA of the CDR3 is TGTGCCAGCAGCTTAATCCTGGGACTAGCGGGGGGCGCGCGGGTTAGGGAGCAGTTCTTC. Protein sequence: CASSLILGLAGGARVREQFF.